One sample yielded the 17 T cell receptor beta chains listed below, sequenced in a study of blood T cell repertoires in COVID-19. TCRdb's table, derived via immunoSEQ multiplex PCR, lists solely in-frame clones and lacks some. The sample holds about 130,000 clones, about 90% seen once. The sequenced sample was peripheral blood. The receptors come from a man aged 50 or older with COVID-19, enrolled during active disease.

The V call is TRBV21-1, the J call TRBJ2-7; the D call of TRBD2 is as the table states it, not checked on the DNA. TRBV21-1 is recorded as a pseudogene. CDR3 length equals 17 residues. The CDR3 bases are TGTGCCAGCAGCAATCCCCAGCTAGCGGAGGCATCCTACGAGCAGTACGTC. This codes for CASSNPQLAEASYEQYV.

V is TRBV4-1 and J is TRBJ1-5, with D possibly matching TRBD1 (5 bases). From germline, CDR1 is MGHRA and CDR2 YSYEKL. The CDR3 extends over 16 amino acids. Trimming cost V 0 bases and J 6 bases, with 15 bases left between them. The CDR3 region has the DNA TGCGCCAGCAGCCAAGATGGCTCAGGGAGGGGTCAGCCCCAGCATTTT. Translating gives CASSQDGSGRGQPQHF.

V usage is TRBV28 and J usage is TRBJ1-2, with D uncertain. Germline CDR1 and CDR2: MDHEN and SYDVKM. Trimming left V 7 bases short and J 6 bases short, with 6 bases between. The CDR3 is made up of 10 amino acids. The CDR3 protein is CASKRDGYTF. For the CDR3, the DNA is TGTGCCAGCAAGAGAGATGGCTACACCTTC.

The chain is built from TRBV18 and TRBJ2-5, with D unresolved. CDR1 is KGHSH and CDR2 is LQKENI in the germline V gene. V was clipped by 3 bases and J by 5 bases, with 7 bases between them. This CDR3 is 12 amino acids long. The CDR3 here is CASSPAAETQYF. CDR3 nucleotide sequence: TGTGCCAGCTCACCGGCGGCGGAGACCCAGTACTTC.

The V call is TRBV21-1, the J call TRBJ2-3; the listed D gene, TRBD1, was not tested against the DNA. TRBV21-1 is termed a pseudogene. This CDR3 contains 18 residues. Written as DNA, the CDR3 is TGTGCCAGCATTCCGACTAGAATATACCAGGGGGGCACAGATACGCAGTATTTT. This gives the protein CASIPTRIYQGGTDTQYF.

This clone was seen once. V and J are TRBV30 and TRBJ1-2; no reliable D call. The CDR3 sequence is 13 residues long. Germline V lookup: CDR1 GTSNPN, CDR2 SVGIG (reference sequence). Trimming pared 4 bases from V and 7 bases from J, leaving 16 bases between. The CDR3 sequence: CAWNKLLGSGYTF. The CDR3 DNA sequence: TGTGCCTGGAACAAACTGCTCGGGAGTGGCTACACCTTC.

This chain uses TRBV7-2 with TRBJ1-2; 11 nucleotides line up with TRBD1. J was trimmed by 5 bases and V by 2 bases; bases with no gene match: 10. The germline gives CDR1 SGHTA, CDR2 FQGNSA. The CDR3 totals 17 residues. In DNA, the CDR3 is TGTGCCAGCAGCTTAAGGGGAGGACAGGGGGCGACATATGGCTACACCTTC. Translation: CASSLRGGQGATYGYTF.

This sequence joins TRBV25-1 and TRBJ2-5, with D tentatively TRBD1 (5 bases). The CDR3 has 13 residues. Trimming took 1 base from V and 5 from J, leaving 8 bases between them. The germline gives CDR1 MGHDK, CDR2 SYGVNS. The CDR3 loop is CASSESRDETQYF. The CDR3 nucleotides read TGTGCCAGCAGTGAATCCAGGGATGAGACCCAGTACTTC.

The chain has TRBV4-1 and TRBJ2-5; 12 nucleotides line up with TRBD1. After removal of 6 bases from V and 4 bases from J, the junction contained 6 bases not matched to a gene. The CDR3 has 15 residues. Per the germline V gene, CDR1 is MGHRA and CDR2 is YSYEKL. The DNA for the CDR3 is TGCGCCAGCAGTTGGGGACAGGGGGCACGAGAGACCCAGTACTTC. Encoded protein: CASSWGQGARETQYF.

The CDR3: CASSDLKSGTGTYGYTF. The DNA for the CDR3 is TGTGCCAGCAGTGACCTTAAATCAGGGACAGGGACCTATGGCTACACCTTC. This chain links TRBV6-1 with TRBJ1-2; 9 bases align to TRBD1. Trimming at V came to 3 bases and at J to 4 bases, leaving 12 bases not matched to a gene. The CDR3 runs to 17 residues. The V gene's germline CDR1 is MNHNS and CDR2 SASEGT.

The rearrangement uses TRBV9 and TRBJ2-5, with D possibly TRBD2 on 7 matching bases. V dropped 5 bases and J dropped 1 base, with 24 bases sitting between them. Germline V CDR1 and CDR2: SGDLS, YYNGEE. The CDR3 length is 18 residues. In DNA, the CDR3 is TGTGCCAGCAGGGCCTGGGGGGCGGGGGATTACCGCCAAGAGACCCAGTACTTC. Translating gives CASRAWGAGDYRQETQYF. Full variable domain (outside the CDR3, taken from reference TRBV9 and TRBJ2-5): DSGVTQTPKHLITATGQRVTLRCSPRSGDLSVYWYQQSLDQGLQFLIQYYNGEERAKGNILERFSAQQFPDLHSELNLSSLELGDSALYFCASRAWGAGDYRQETQYFGPGTRLLVL.

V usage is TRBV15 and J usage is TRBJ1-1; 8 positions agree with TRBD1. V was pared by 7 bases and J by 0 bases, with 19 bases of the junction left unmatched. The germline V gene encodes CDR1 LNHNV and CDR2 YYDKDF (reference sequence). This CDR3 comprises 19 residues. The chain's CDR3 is CATTQFPRTGLKVNTEAFF. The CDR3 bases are TGTGCCACCACCCAGTTCCCAAGGACAGGGCTTAAGGTGAACACTGAAGCTTTCTTT.

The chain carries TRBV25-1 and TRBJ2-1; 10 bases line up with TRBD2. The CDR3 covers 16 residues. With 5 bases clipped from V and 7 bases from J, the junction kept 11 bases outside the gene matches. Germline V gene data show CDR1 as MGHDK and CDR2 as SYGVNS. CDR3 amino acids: CASSFLSSGSTNEQFF. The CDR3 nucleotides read TGTGCCAGCAGTTTTCTCTCTAGCGGGAGTACAAATGAGCAGTTCTTC.

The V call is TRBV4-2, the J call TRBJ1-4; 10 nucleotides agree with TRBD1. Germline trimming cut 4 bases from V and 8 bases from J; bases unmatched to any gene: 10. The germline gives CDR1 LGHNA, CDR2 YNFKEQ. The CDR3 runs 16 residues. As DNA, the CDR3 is TGTGCCAGCAGCCGAACCCGGGACAGGGGTGACGAAAAACTGTTTTTT. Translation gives CASSRTRDRGDEKLFF.

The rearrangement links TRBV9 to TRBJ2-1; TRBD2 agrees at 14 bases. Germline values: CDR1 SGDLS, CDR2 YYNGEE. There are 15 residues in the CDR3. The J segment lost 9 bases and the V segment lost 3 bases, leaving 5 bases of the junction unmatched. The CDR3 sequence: CASSEGLAGVAEQFF. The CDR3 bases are TGTGCCAGCAGCGAGGGACTAGCGGGAGTAGCTGAGCAGTTCTTC.

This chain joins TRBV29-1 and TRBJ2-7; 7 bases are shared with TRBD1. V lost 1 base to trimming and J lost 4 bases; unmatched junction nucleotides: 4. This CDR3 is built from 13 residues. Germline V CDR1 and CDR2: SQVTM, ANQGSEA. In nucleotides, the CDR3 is TGCAGCGTTGAAGGAGGGGGCCTATACGAGCAGTACTTC. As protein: CSVEGGGLYEQYF.

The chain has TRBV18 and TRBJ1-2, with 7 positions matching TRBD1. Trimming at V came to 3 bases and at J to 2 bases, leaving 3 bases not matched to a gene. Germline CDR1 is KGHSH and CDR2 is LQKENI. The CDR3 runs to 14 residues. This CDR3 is CASSPDRVNYGYTF. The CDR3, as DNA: TGTGCCAGCTCACCCGACAGGGTAAACTATGGCTACACCTTC.